This T cell receptor (beta chain) was retrieved from a study of blood T cells in healthy people across ages. Healthy Caucasian individuals from Russia aged about 6 to 95 served as donors. To note about this clonotype: Its antigen remains unidentified.

Germline V gene sequence: CDR1 DFQATT, CDR2 SNEGSKA (reference sequence). There are 16 residues in the CDR3. J gave up 5 bases and V 6 bases, and 7 bases lay outside the gene matches. The authors ran a second PCR of about 6 to 11 cycles using a sample-barcoded 5' primer and a J-beta primer mix. TCRdb ran MiXCR on the 5' RACE reads and lists one entry per CDR3 protein. The data contain roughly 800,000 distinct CDR3 sequences, roughly 64% of them singletons. Study-level points and caveats: Since the PBMCs were unsorted, naive and antigen-experienced cells could not be conclusively compared.

Material for sequencing was blood. The V call is TRBV20-1, the J call TRBJ2-2, with 15 bases matching TRBD2. The sequence was obtained from a man aged 30 to 39 in good health. The chain's CDR3 is CSARTSGGAATGELFF. In DNA form, the CDR3 reads TGCAGTGCAAGGACTAGCGGGGGGGCCGCAACCGGGGAGCTGTTTTTT.